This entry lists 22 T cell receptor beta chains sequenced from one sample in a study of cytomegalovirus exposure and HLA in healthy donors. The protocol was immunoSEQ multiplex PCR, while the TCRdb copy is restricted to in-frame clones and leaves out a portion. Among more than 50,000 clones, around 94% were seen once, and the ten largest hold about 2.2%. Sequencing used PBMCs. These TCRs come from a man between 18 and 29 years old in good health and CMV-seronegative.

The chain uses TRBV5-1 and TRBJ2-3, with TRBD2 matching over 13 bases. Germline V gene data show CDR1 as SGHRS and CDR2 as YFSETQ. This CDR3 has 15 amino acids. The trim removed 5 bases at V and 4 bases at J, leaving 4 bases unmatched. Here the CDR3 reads CASSQGLAGADTQYF. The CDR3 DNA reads TGCGCCAGCAGTCAAGGACTAGCGGGAGCAGATACGCAGTATTTT.

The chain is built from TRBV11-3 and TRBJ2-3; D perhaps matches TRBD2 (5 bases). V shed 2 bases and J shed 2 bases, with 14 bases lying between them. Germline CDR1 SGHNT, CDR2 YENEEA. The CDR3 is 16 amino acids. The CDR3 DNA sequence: TGTGCCAGCAGCTTAACTAGTTGGGGTATCACAGATACGCAGTATTTT. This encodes CASSLTSWGITDTQYF.

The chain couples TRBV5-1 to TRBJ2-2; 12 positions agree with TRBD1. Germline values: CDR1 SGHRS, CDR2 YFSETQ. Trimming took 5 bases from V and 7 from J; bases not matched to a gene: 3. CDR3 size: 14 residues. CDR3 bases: TGCGCCAGCAGGGGACAGGGGGCAAGCGGGGAGCTGTTTTTT. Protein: CASRGQGASGELFF.

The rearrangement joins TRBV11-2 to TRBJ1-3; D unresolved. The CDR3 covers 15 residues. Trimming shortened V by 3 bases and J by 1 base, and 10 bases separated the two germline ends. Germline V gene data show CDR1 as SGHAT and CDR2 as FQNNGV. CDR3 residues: CASSFSSFSGNTIYF. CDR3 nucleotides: TGTGCCAGCAGCTTTTCTTCGTTTTCTGGAAACACCATATATTTT.

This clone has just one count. The CDR3 loop reads CASSLADASSYEQYF. As DNA, the CDR3 is TGCGCCAGCAGCTTGGCTGATGCTAGCTCCTACGAGCAGTACTTC. The chain couples TRBV5-1 to TRBJ2-7, with D unclear. This CDR3 is 15 amino acids long. Between the trimmed V and J ends, which lost 0 bases and 0 bases, there was a span of 10 bases. Germline CDR1 and CDR2: SGHRS and YFSETQ.

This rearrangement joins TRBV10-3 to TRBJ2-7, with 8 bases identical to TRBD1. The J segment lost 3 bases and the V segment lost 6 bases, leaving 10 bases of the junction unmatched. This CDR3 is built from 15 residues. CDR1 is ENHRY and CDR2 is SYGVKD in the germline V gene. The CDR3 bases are TGTGCCATCAGCGGGGGACAGGCCGGTGACTACGAGCAGTACTTC. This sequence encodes CAISGGQAGDYEQYF.

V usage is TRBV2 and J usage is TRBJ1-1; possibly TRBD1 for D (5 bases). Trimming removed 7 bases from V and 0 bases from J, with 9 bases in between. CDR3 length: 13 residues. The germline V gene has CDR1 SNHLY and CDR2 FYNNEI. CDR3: CASIDRLNTEAFF. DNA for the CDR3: TGTGCCAGCATTGACAGATTGAACACTGAAGCTTTCTTT.

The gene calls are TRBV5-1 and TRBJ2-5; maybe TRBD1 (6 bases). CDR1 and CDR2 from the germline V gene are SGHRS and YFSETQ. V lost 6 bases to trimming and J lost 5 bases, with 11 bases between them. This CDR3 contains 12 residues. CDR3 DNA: TGCGCCAGCAACAGGGATAGGGAGACCCAGTACTTC. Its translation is CASNRDRETQYF.

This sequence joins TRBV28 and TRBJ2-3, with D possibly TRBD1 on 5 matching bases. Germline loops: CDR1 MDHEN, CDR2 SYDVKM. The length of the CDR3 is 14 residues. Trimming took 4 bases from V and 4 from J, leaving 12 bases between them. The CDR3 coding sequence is TGTGCCAGCAGTTCAGACCAGGGCTCAGATACGCAGTATTTT. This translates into CASSSDQGSDTQYF.

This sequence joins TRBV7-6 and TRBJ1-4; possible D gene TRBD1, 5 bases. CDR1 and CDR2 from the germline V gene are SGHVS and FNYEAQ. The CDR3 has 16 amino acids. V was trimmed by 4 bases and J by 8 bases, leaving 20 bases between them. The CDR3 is CASSSLLGLGGEKLFF. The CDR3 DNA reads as TGTGCCAGCAGCTCCTTACTGGGACTTGGGGGGGAAAAACTGTTTTTT.

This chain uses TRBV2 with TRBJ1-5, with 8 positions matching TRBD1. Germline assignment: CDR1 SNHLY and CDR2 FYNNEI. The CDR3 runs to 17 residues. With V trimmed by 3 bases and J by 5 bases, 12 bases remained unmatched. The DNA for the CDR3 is TGTGCCAGCAGTGATTATCGGACAGGGTTTAAGTATCAGCCCCAGCATTTT. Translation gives CASSDYRTGFKYQPQHF. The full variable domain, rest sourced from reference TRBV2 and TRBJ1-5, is EPEVTQTPSHQVTQMGQEVILRCVPISNHLYFYWYRQILGQKVEFLVSFYNNEISEKSEIFDDQFSVERPDGSNFTLKIRSTKLEDSAMYFCASSDYRTGFKYQPQHFGDGTRLSIL.

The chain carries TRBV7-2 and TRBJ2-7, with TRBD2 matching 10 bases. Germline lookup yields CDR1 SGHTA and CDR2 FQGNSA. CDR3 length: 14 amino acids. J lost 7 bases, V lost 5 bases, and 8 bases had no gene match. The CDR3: CASSNIAGGGEQYF. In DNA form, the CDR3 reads TGTGCCAGCAGCAATATAGCGGGAGGTGGAGAGCAGTACTTC. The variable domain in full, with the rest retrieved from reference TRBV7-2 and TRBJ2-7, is GAGVSQSPSNKVTEKGKDVELRCDPISGHTALYWYRQSLGQGLEFLIYFQGNSAPDKSGLPSDRFSAERTGGSVSTLTIQRTQQEDSAVYLCASSNIAGGGEQYFGPGTRLTVT.

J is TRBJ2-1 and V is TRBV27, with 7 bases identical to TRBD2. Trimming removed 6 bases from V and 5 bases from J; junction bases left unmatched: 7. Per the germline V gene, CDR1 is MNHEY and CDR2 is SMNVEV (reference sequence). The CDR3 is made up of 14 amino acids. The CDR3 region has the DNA TGTGCCAGCAGCCTGAGCGGGGCCCACAATGAGCAGTTCTTC. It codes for CASSLSGAHNEQFF.

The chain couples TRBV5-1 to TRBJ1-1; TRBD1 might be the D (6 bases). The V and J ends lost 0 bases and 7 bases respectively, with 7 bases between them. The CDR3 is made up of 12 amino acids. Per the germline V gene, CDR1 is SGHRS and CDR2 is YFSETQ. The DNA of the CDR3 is TGCGCCAGCAGCTTGGAAGGGGGTGAAGCTTTCTTT. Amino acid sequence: CASSLEGGEAFF.

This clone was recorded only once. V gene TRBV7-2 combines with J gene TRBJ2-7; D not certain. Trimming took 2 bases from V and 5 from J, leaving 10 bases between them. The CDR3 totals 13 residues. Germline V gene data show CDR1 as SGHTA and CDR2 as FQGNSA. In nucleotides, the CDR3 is TGTGCCAGCAGCTTATATGAGCGAAACGAGCAGTACTTC. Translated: CASSLYERNEQYF.

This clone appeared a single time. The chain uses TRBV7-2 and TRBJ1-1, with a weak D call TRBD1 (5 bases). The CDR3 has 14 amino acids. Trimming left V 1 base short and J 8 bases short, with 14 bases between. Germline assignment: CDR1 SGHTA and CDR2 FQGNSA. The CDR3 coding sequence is TGTGCCAGCAGCTTAGGAAATTGGGGCCGGGAAGCTTTCTTT. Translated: CASSLGNWGREAFF.

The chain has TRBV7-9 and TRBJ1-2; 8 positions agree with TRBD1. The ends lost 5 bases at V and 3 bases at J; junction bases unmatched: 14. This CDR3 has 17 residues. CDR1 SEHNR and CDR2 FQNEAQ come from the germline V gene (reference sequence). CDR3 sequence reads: CASSPYKTGVRDYGYTF. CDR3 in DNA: TGTGCCAGCAGCCCCTACAAGACAGGGGTTCGGGACTATGGCTACACCTTC.

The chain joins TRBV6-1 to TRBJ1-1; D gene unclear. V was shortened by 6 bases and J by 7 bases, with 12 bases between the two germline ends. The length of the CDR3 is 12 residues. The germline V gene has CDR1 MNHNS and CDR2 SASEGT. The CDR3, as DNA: TGTGCCAGCAGGCGCCAGGCGGGTGAAGCTTTCTTT. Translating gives CASRRQAGEAFF.

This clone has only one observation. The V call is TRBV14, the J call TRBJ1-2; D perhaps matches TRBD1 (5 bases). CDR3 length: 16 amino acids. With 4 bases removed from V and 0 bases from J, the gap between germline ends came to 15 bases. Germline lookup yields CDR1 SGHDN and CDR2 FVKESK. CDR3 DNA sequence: TGTGCCAGCAGCCCTCAGGGAATGCCAGCTAACTATGGCTACACCTTC. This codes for CASSPQGMPANYGYTF.

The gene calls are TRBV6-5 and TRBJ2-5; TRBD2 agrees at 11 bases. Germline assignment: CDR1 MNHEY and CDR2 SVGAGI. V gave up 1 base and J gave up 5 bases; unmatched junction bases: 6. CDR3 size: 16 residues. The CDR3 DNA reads TGTGCCAGCAGTTACTTTAGCGGGAGGGCCTATGAGACCCAGTACTTC. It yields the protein CASSYFSGRAYETQYF.

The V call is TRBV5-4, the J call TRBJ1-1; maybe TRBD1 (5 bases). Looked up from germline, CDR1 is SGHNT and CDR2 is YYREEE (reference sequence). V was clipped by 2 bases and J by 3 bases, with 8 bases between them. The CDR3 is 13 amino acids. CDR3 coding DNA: TGTGCCAGCAGCTTCACGGGGGACACTGAAGCTTTCTTT. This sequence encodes CASSFTGDTEAFF.

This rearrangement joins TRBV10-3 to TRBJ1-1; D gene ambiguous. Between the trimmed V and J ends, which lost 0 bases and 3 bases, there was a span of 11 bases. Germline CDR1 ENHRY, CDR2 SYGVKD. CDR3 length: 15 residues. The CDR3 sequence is CAISESSGRDTEAFF. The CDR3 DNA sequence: TGTGCCATCAGTGAGTCCTCGGGGAGGGACACTGAAGCTTTCTTT.